This T cell receptor (beta chain) appears in the sequencing data of a study of shared clonotypes between healthy human individuals. On the study more broadly: Researchers drew samples from two women and three men aged 18 to 49.

Points from the study as a whole: Clonotype sharing levels among donors were expected to vary with sequencing depth. Apart from blood, nothing was sampled; tissue repertoires likely differ.

The germline V gene encodes CDR1 SGDLS and CDR2 YYNGEE. The CDR3 length is 15 residues. The trim removed 4 bases at V and 2 bases at J, leaving 4 bases unmatched. About this clone: What it binds is not known. In the same sample, other DNA sequences code for this CDR3.

In the authors' methods: From ImmunoSEQ came sequences covering only the junction and carrying no quality scores, so filtering differed. TCRdb's table, derived via immunoSEQ multiplex PCR, lists solely in-frame clones and lacks some. The DNA gave D and trimming, while V, J and clone size come from that table. The sample consists of about 490,000 clones, around 79% of them appearing once. Material for sequencing was PBMCs. The V and J genes are TRBV9 and TRBJ2-2; 8 bases agree with TRBD1. The source of this sequence is a woman aged 40 to 50 in good health. Some clones in this sample may be carry-over from other donors' samples. The CDR3 reads CASSQTGANTGELFF. The DNA of the CDR3 is TGTGCCAGCAGCCAGACAGGGGCTAACACCGGGGAGCTGTTTTTT.